The 19 T cell receptor beta chains presented below share a single source sample, sequenced in a study of cytomegalovirus exposure and HLA in healthy donors. A multiplex PCR was run with 60 Vbeta primers and 13 Jbeta primers. Profiled with immunoSEQ multiplex PCR; TCRdb holds only in-frame clones, not every one. The sample shows some 130,000 clones, 76% of them seen only once. Sequencing was carried out using PBMCs. The receptors derive from a man between 35 and 55 years old in good health and CMV-seronegative.

The chain employs TRBV2 and TRBJ2-7; TRBD1 agrees at 11 bases. The CDR3 runs 14 residues. V dropped 10 bases and J dropped 4; count of bases not matched to a gene: 9. Germline CDR1 reads SNHLY; CDR2 reads FYNNEI. The CDR3 DNA sequence: TGTGCCAACTCCCTGGGGACAGGGGGGTACGAGCAGTACTTC. This gives the protein CANSLGTGGYEQYF.

The CDR3 bases are TGTGCCAGTTTCCTTCAGCAGGACAATGAGCAGTTCTTC. It encodes CASFLQQDNEQFF. This chain connects TRBV28 to TRBJ2-1; no clear D. Germline CDR1 MDHEN, CDR2 SYDVKM. CDR3 length: 13 residues. Trimming took 9 bases from V and 5 from J, leaving 14 bases between them. Filled out from reference TRBV28 and TRBJ2-1, the complete variable domain reads DVKVTQSSRYLVKRTGEKVFLECVQDMDHENMFWYRQDPGLGLRLIYFSYDVKMKEKGDIPEGYSVSREKKERFSLILESASTNQTSMYLCASFLQQDNEQFFGPGTRLTVL.

V usage is TRBV4-2 and J usage is TRBJ1-3, with unresolved D. The CDR3 is 15 residues long. V was pared by 1 base and J by 0 bases, with 7 bases between. Per germline, CDR1 LGHNA and CDR2 YNFKEQ. The CDR3 DNA reads as TGTGCCAGCAGCCAAGTCACATACTCTGGAAACACCATATATTTT. Translated, it gives CASSQVTYSGNTIYF.

The V call is TRBV4-2, the J call TRBJ2-1, with D possibly TRBD2 on 5 matching bases. V was shortened by 1 base and J by 12 bases, with 13 bases between the two germline ends. Germline V gene data show CDR1 as LGHNA and CDR2 as YNFKEQ. The CDR3 consists of 13 residues. CDR3 protein: CASSQGSGAPQFF. The DNA of the CDR3 is TGTGCCAGCAGCCAAGGGAGCGGCGCGCCGCAGTTCTTC.

This clone has a single count. The V and J genes are TRBV30 and TRBJ1-1, with D tentatively TRBD1 (6 bases). V lost 4 bases to trimming and J lost 1 base, with 16 bases between them. The length of the CDR3 is 15 residues. In germline, CDR1 is GTSNPN, CDR2 SVGIG (reference sequence). The DNA of the CDR3 is TGTGCCTGGAACCTGCCGGGACACGGGAACACTGAAGCTTTCTTT. This codes for CAWNLPGHGNTEAFF.

The chain employs TRBV6-5 and TRBJ2-1, with 8 bases aligning to TRBD1. The germline gives CDR1 MNHEY, CDR2 SVGAGI. V shed 4 bases and J 7 bases; nucleotides not matched to a gene: 9. This CDR3 contains 15 residues. DNA for the CDR3: TGTGCCAGCAGTTCGCGGACAGGGCGTCTGAATGAGCAGTTCTTC. Translating gives CASSSRTGRLNEQFF.

This clone was seen only a few times. J is TRBJ2-7 and V is TRBV7-2; TRBD1 matches at 7 bases. Looked up from germline, CDR1 is SGHTA and CDR2 is FQGNSA. The V segment lost 3 bases and the J segment 3 bases; nucleotides outside the gene matches: 8. This CDR3 comprises 15 residues. CDR3 residues: CASSFKGGNNYEQYF. CDR3 in DNA: TGTGCCAGCAGCTTTAAAGGGGGCAACAACTACGAGCAGTACTTC.

The chain has TRBV19 and TRBJ1-4; 8 bases line up with TRBD1. The CDR3 length is 16 residues. The V gene end was trimmed by 5 bases and the J gene end by 8 bases; junction bases not matched to a gene: 13. The germline CDR1 and CDR2 sequences are LNHDA and SQIVND (reference sequence). The CDR3 is CASSHRGGTTGEKLFF. CDR3 DNA: TGTGCCAGTAGTCACAGGGGGGGGACGACGGGGGAAAAACTGTTTTTT.

This CDR3 reads CASGRGEYEQFF. CDR3 nucleotides: TGTGCCAGCGGCAGGGGAGAGTATGAGCAGTTCTTC. The chain couples TRBV6-1 to TRBJ2-1, with D tentatively TRBD1 (6 bases). Deletions cut 8 bases from V and 8 bases from J, with 13 bases between. The CDR3 totals 12 residues. Germline CDR1 is MNHNS and CDR2 is SASEGT.

The rearrangement uses TRBV5-6 and TRBJ1-1, with D unresolved. V gave up 0 bases and J gave up 1 base, with 4 bases separating them. Germline values: CDR1 SGHDT, CDR2 YYEEEE. The CDR3 spans 13 residues. The DNA of the CDR3 is TGTGCCAGCAGCTTGGTGGCGAACACTGAAGCTTTCTTT. This sequence encodes CASSLVANTEAFF.

In this sample, this clone turned up a few times. The rearrangement uses TRBV10-3 and TRBJ1-2; possibly TRBD1 for D (5 bases). The germline gives CDR1 ENHRY, CDR2 SYGVKD. The CDR3 is 13 residues long. The ends were cut back, 5 bases at V and 4 bases at J, with 11 bases in the middle. The CDR3 protein is CAISTEGAYGYTF. The CDR3 region has the DNA TGTGCCATCAGTACCGAAGGGGCCTATGGCTACACCTTC.

This clone was picked up one time. The chain links TRBV28 to TRBJ2-7; 9 bases are a match to TRBD1. J lost 2 bases, V lost 5 bases, and 4 bases had no gene match. CDR1 is MDHEN, CDR2 SYDVKM, per germline. The CDR3 has 14 amino acids. The CDR3 region is CASSPDRGAYEQYF. CDR3 DNA: TGTGCCAGCAGTCCCGACAGGGGGGCCTACGAGCAGTACTTC.

This clone was seen more than once but under ten times. This chain uses TRBV10-2 with TRBJ2-6; perhaps TRBD2 as D (5 bases). The V gene's germline CDR1 is WSHSY and CDR2 SAAADI. The CDR3 contains 14 residues. V was clipped by 6 bases and J by 1 base, with 7 bases between them. CDR3: CASRAGSGANVLTF. The CDR3 coding sequence is TGCGCCAGCAGGGCGGGTTCTGGGGCCAACGTCCTGACTTTC.

V usage is TRBV6-1 and J usage is TRBJ2-7; possibly TRBD1 for D (6 bases). Germline V lookup: CDR1 MNHNS, CDR2 SASEGT. The CDR3 sequence is 14 residues long. Trimming took off 3 bases at V and 2 bases at J, with 11 bases between the two ends. CDR3 amino acids: CASSDQGGPYEQYF. CDR3 bases: TGTGCCAGCAGTGATCAAGGGGGACCCTACGAGCAGTACTTC.

CDR3 in DNA: TGTGCCAGCAGCCGACTAGCGGGAGTAAGTGAGCAGTTCTTC. Translation: CASSRLAGVSEQFF. The chain carries TRBV28 and TRBJ2-1, with TRBD2 identical over 12 bases. The germline CDR1 and CDR2 sequences are MDHEN and SYDVKM. J gave up 9 bases and V 6 bases, and 6 bases lay outside the gene matches. CDR3 length equals 14 residues.

The V and J genes are TRBV18 and TRBJ2-7; D possibly corresponds to TRBD1 (6 bases). This CDR3 spans 13 amino acids. Trimming took 0 bases from V and 4 from J, leaving 7 bases between them. Germline CDR1 KGHSH, CDR2 LQKENI. CDR3: CASSPPDSYEQYF. CDR3 sequence (DNA): TGTGCCAGCTCACCACCGGACAGTTACGAGCAGTACTTC. Combining the CDR3 with reference TRBV18 and TRBJ2-7 gives the whole variable domain NAGVMQNPRHLVRRRGQEARLRCSPMKGHSHVYWYRQLPEEGLKFMVYLQKENIIDESGMPKERFSAEFPKEGPSILRIQQVVRGDSAAYFCASSPPDSYEQYFGPGTRLTVT.

This rearrangement joins TRBV5-8 to TRBJ1-4; D gene uncertain. Germline V gene lookup returns CDR1 SGHTS and CDR2 YDEGEE. The CDR3 spans 15 residues. The V end was cut by 4 bases, the J end by 0 bases, with 10 bases between. The CDR3 loop reads CASSIEQPTNEKLFF. CDR3 nucleotides: TGTGCCAGCAGCATCGAACAGCCAACTAATGAAAAACTGTTTTTT. The full variable domain, its missing parts supplied by reference TRBV5-8 and TRBJ1-4, is EAGVTQSPTHLIKTRGQQATLRCSPISGHTSVYWYQQALGLGLQFLLWYDEGEERNRGNFPPRFSGRQFPNYSSELNVNALELEDSALYLCASSIEQPTNEKLFFGSGTQLSVL.

The V call is TRBV25-1, the J call TRBJ1-1; perhaps TRBD1 as D (5 bases). V was clipped by 5 bases and J by 3 bases, with 19 bases between them. This CDR3 region has 16 residues. CDR1 is MGHDK and CDR2 is SYGVNS in the germline V gene. CDR3 loop: CASSNEGFWGDTEAFF. DNA for the CDR3: TGTGCCAGCAGTAACGAAGGGTTCTGGGGGGACACTGAAGCTTTCTTT.

The J gene is TRBJ1-2, the V gene TRBV5-4; TRBD1 might be the D (5 bases). The CDR3 is 13 residues long. The germline V and J ends were trimmed by 4 bases and 0 bases, with 7 bases remaining between them. Germline CDR1 and CDR2: SGHNT and YYREEE (reference sequence). This CDR3 reads CASSQTANYGYTF. For the CDR3, the DNA is TGTGCCAGCAGCCAGACAGCTAACTATGGCTACACCTTC.